This entry lists 28 T cell receptor beta chains sequenced from one sample in a study of blood T cell repertoires in COVID-19. Only in-frame clones appear in the TCRdb table, and some are missing; sequencing was by immunoSEQ multiplex PCR. There are about 270,000 clones in the sample; about 82% occur only once, and approximately 6.2% lies in the top ten. Sequenced: peripheral blood. These receptors originate from a woman older than 75 with COVID-19, enrolled during active disease.

V and J are TRBV19 and TRBJ2-5; tentatively, D is TRBD1 (6 bases). Between the trimmed V and J ends, which lost 1 base and 7 bases, there was a span of 13 bases. This CDR3 is 14 amino acids long. The V gene's germline CDR1 is LNHDA and CDR2 SQIVND (reference sequence). DNA of the CDR3: TGTGCCAGTAGTATAGGGGACCTAGGGGGGACCCAGTACTTC. This gives the protein CASSIGDLGGTQYF.

The chain recombines TRBV12-3 or TRBV12-4 with TRBJ1-2, with D unresolved. V lost 4 bases, J lost 5 bases, and 5 bases lay in between. The CDR3 has 11 residues. The CDR3 protein is CASSSQYGYTF. The CDR3 DNA sequence: TGTGCCAGCAGTTCCCAATATGGCTACACCTTC.

The V call is TRBV29-1, the J call TRBJ2-7; 8 nucleotides match TRBD1. The trim removed 7 bases at V and 2 bases at J, leaving 4 bases unmatched. Looked up from germline, CDR1 is SQVTM and CDR2 is ANQGSEA. The CDR3 is 12 amino acids. CDR3 nucleotide sequence: TGCAGCGCTAGGGACAGGCCCTACGAGCAGTACTTC. It is translated as CSARDRPYEQYF.

The sample holds a few counts of this clone. The gene calls are TRBV19 and TRBJ1-5; unclear D gene. V shed 5 bases and J shed 5 bases, with 7 bases lying between them. The CDR3 totals 12 residues. The germline gives CDR1 LNHDA, CDR2 SQIVND (reference sequence). The CDR3 DNA reads TGTGCCAGTAGTGACTCGGATCAGCCCCAGCATTTT. Protein: CASSDSDQPQHF.

This clone was counted a single time. This chain joins TRBV6-5 and TRBJ1-2, with 9 bases fitting TRBD1. With V trimmed by 4 bases and J by 6 bases, 6 bases remained unmatched. Germline loops: CDR1 MNHEY, CDR2 SVGAGI. This CDR3 has 14 residues. CDR3 amino acids: CASSSGDRVNGYTF. The CDR3 DNA reads TGTGCCAGCAGTTCTGGGGACAGGGTCAATGGCTACACCTTC.

This clone was detected once. This chain uses TRBV2 with TRBJ2-2, with TRBD2 matching over 12 bases. V lost 7 bases to trimming and J lost 2 bases; unmatched junction nucleotides: 2. Germline V gene lookup returns CDR1 SNHLY and CDR2 FYNNEI. The CDR3 sequence is 15 residues long. Here the CDR3 DNA reads TGTGCCAGCAAACTAGCGGGGGGAAACACCGGGGAGCTGTTTTTT. Translating gives CASKLAGGNTGELFF.

This rearrangement joins TRBV30 to TRBJ2-5, with D possibly matching TRBD1 (5 bases). Trimming removed 4 bases at V and 5 bases at J, with 11 bases between. CDR1 and CDR2 (germline): GTSNPN, SVGIG (reference sequence). This CDR3 is 12 amino acids long. The CDR3 DNA reads TGTGCCTGGACAGGGTCTGGGGAGACCCAGTACTTC. It is translated as CAWTGSGETQYF.

Only a few counts were recorded for this clone. The V call is TRBV5-1, the J call TRBJ2-3; 7 nucleotides align to TRBD1. With 3 bases clipped from V and 4 bases from J, the junction kept 8 bases outside the gene matches. The CDR3 is 15 amino acids. CDR1 and CDR2 from the germline V gene are SGHRS and YFSETQ. The CDR3 DNA reads TGCGCCAGCAGCTACCAAAGGGGGCCGGCAGATACGCAGTATTTT. It encodes CASSYQRGPADTQYF.

The CDR3 DNA sequence: TGTGCCAGCAGCTCTACTAACTATGGCTACACCTTC. Protein sequence: CASSSTNYGYTF. The chain has TRBV7-8 and TRBJ1-2; D ambiguous. CDR1 is SGHVS, CDR2 FQNEAQ, per germline. CDR3 length equals 12 residues. Between the trimmed V and J ends, which lost 4 bases and 0 bases, there was a span of 3 bases.

The gene calls are TRBV6-1 and TRBJ2-7; TRBD1 might be the D (5 bases). Germline CDR1 is MNHNS and CDR2 is SASEGT. The ends were cut back, 3 bases at V and 7 bases at J, with 10 bases in the middle. The CDR3 totals 12 residues. The CDR3 region is CASSDRVGEQYV. Written as DNA, the CDR3 is TGTGCCAGCAGTGACAGGGTGGGGGAGCAGTACGTC.

The chain links TRBV6-5 to TRBJ1-3; D gene unclear. V was cut by 4 bases and J by 0 bases, with 10 bases left in between. The CDR3 runs 15 residues. CDR1 is MNHEY, CDR2 SVGAGI, per germline. The CDR3: CASSLTQFSGNTIYF. In DNA form, the CDR3 reads TGTGCCAGCAGTTTGACACAGTTCTCTGGAAACACCATATATTTT.

The rearrangement joins TRBV5-1 to TRBJ1-1; tentative D call: TRBD1 (6 bases). The V gene lost 0 bases and the J gene lost 8 bases, with 17 bases spanning the gap. The CDR3 runs to 15 residues. CDR1 SGHRS and CDR2 YFSETQ come from the germline V gene. CDR3 in amino acids: CASSLDGDTNMEAFF. As DNA, the CDR3 is TGCGCCAGCAGCTTGGACGGGGACACCAACATGGAAGCTTTCTTT.

V is TRBV19 and J is TRBJ1-2; 8 bases agree with TRBD1. The CDR3 is 15 residues long. Germline V gene lookup returns CDR1 LNHDA and CDR2 SQIVND (reference sequence). V was clipped by 5 bases and J by 6 bases; unmatched bases: 11. CDR3 sequence reads: CASSSRTGRNNGYTF. DNA for the CDR3: TGTGCCAGTAGTTCTCGGACAGGGCGAAATAATGGCTACACCTTC.

The chain carries TRBV5-5 and TRBJ1-4, with 9 nucleotides matching TRBD1. Germline lookup yields CDR1 SGHKS and CDR2 YYEKEE (reference sequence). V trimming: 3 bases; J trimming: 2 bases; junction bases outside the gene matches: 8. The length of the CDR3 is 17 residues. CDR3: CASSYLYTGGTNEKLFF. In nucleotides, the CDR3 is TGTGCCAGCAGCTATCTGTACACAGGGGGCACTAATGAAAAACTGTTTTTT.

This chain joins TRBV10-3 and TRBJ1-1, with D maybe TRBD1 (5 bases). The CDR3 spans 14 residues. CDR1 and CDR2 (germline): ENHRY, SYGVKD. Trimming removed 0 bases at V and 3 bases at J, with 8 bases between. DNA of the CDR3: TGTGCCATCAGTGAGTCCCGGGGGGACACTGAAGCTTTCTTT. As protein: CAISESRGDTEAFF.

The genes are TRBV7-2 and TRBJ2-7; 9 bases are a match to TRBD1. V lost 0 bases, J lost 5 bases, and 5 bases stayed unmatched. The CDR3 runs to 15 residues. The germline CDR1 and CDR2 sequences are SGHTA and FQGNSA. The CDR3 bases are TGTGCCAGCAGCTTAGCAGGGACAGGGTTGCACGAGCAGTACTTC. It specifies CASSLAGTGLHEQYF.

The chain is built from TRBV6-5 and TRBJ1-1, with D perhaps matching TRBD1 (5 bases). Germline lookup yields CDR1 MNHEY and CDR2 SVGAGI. The CDR3 runs to 12 residues. The V end was cut by 6 bases, the J end by 10 bases, with 15 bases between. The CDR3 loop reads CASSRSGGVAFF. Written as DNA, the CDR3 is TGTGCCAGCAGCCGATCGGGGGGAGTAGCTTTCTTT.

V usage is TRBV27 and J usage is TRBJ1-1; a weak D match, TRBD1 (5 bases). Looked up from germline, CDR1 is MNHEY and CDR2 is SMNVEV (reference sequence). The length of the CDR3 is 13 residues. Trimming stripped 3 bases from V and 3 bases from J, with 8 bases between. CDR3 DNA: TGTGCCAGCAGTTTTTGGGGGGACACTGAAGCTTTCTTT. The encoded protein is CASSFWGDTEAFF.

The chain joins TRBV28 to TRBJ1-2; TRBD1 aligns across 7 bases. Germline lookup yields CDR1 MDHEN and CDR2 SYDVKM. This CDR3 contains 12 residues. V was pared by 6 bases and J by 8 bases, with 6 bases of the junction left unmatched. The CDR3 region has the DNA TGTGCCAGCAGGACAGGGCAGCGAGGCTACACCTTC. Translating it yields CASRTGQRGYTF.

The chain employs TRBV28 and TRBJ1-3; 7 positions agree with TRBD1. The germline gives CDR1 MDHEN, CDR2 SYDVKM. The length of the CDR3 is 15 residues. J was trimmed by 0 bases and V by 4 bases; bases with no gene match: 3. Here the CDR3 reads CASSSGTASGNTIYF. CDR3 nucleotides: TGTGCCAGCAGTTCCGGGACAGCCTCTGGAAACACCATATATTTT.

The V gene is TRBV18, the J gene TRBJ2-2; weak D call: TRBD2 (5 bases). CDR3 length: 17 amino acids. The V end lost 6 bases, the J end lost 0 bases, and 17 bases lay between the germline ends. Per the germline V gene, CDR1 is KGHSH and CDR2 is LQKENI. CDR3 DNA sequence: TGTGCCAGCTCGCGTTCGTTACCGGGAACGAACACCGGGGAGCTGTTTTTT. Translating gives CASSRSLPGTNTGELFF.

This sequence joins TRBV19 and TRBJ1-1, with 7 bases fitting TRBD1. V lost 3 bases to trimming and J lost 11 bases; unmatched junction nucleotides: 9. CDR3 length: 13 amino acids. Germline CDR1 LNHDA, CDR2 SQIVND (reference sequence). This CDR3 reads CASSIKTGVSAFF. CDR3 in DNA: TGTGCCAGTAGTATTAAAACAGGGGTTAGTGCTTTCTTT.

Only a few counts were recorded for this clone. This chain joins TRBV27 and TRBJ1-2; a weak D match, TRBD1 (6 bases). The CDR3 loop spans 18 amino acids. The germline V and J ends were trimmed by 0 bases and 8 bases, with 25 bases remaining between them. Looked up from germline, CDR1 is MNHEY and CDR2 is SMNVEV (reference sequence). CDR3 coding DNA: TGTGCCAGCAGTTTATCGTTCGGGACAAGTGTCGTAGGTCGGGGCTACACCTTC. This encodes CASSLSFGTSVVGRGYTF.

The chain employs TRBV10-1 and TRBJ2-7, with TRBD1 matching over 8 bases. With V trimmed by 6 bases and J by 9 bases, 13 bases remained unmatched. The CDR3 loop spans 14 amino acids. Germline V CDR1 and CDR2: WNHNN, SYGVQD (reference sequence). CDR3 DNA sequence: TGCGCCAGCAGGACAGGGGCCAGCCTACTAGGGCAGTACGTC. Protein product: CASRTGASLLGQYV.

On this clone itself: The sample holds other DNA sequences that translate to the same CDR3. The rearrangement joins TRBV3-1 (or the pseudogene TRBV3-2) to TRBJ2-1, with D possibly being TRBD2 (5 bases). Germline V CDR1 and CDR2: LGHDT, YNNKEL (reference sequence). V lost 6 bases, J lost 5 bases, and 8 bases lay in between. The CDR3 is 12 amino acids. In DNA form, the CDR3 reads TGTGCCAGCAGTCGGACTGACAATGAGCAGTTCTTC. It is translated as CASSRTDNEQFF.

The CDR3 DNA sequence: TGCGCCAGCAGCTTGGCGGGCAGGGGGAACACTGAAGCTTTCTTT. Its translation: CASSLAGRGNTEAFF. V gene TRBV5-1 combines with J gene TRBJ1-1; maybe TRBD1 (6 bases). Germline values: CDR1 SGHRS, CDR2 YFSETQ. The CDR3 extends over 15 amino acids. Trimming cost V 0 bases and J 1 base, with 10 bases left between them.

This clone appeared a few times. The chain couples TRBV7-9 to TRBJ2-3, with 7 bases aligning to TRBD1. Germline loops: CDR1 SEHNR, CDR2 FQNEAQ (reference sequence). The CDR3 runs to 14 residues. V dropped 9 bases and J dropped 2; count of bases not matched to a gene: 8. The CDR3 sequence: CASTDRAYTDTQYF. In DNA form, the CDR3 reads TGTGCCAGTACTGACAGGGCATACACAGATACGCAGTATTTT.

The rearrangement uses TRBV2 and TRBJ2-3; D is possibly TRBD2 (5 bases). CDR3 length equals 15 residues. Germline loops: CDR1 SNHLY, CDR2 FYNNEI. Between the trimmed V and J ends, which lost 2 bases and 2 bases, there was a span of 11 bases. CDR3 nucleotide sequence: TGTGCCAGCAGTGAATCCGGACTCCTCACAGATACGCAGTATTTT. It is translated as CASSESGLLTDTQYF.